This T cell receptor beta chain derives from a study of OX40 agonist ivuxolimab in advanced cancers. Libraries were prepared by immunoSEQ multiplex PCR; TCRdb keeps only in-frame clonotypes and omits some of them. The sample gives about 19,000 clones, approximately 80% of which show up once; 20% to 30% is in the top ten. The germline V gene encodes CDR1 MNHEY and CDR2 SMNVEV (reference sequence). V gave up 4 bases and J gave up 3 bases; unmatched junction bases: 6. The CDR3 totals 17 residues. The sequence was obtained from an adult with an advanced solid tumor such as melanoma, head and neck, liver or kidney cancer. Sequenced here: CD4+ or CD8+ T cells sorted from blood, sampled in a trial of the OX40 agonist ivuxolimab. This chain uses TRBV27 with TRBJ2-6, with 10 bases fitting TRBD1. The CDR3 DNA is TGTGCCAGCAGTTCCAACGACAGGGGGCTTGGGGCCAACGTCCTGACTTTC. It specifies CASSSNDRGLGANVLTF.